These T cell receptor beta chains were read from a single sample in a study of T cells in Graves' hyperthyroidism and ophthalmopathy. TCRdb redid the calling of the multiplex PCR reads with MiXCR, one entry per CDR3 protein. The table shows 300,000 to 450,000 distinct CDR3 sequences, with 15% to 20% occurring only once. Sequenced sample: blood. All receptors derive from a woman between 40 and 50 years old with Graves' ophthalmopathy. CDR3s include the opening cysteine and the closing phenylalanine or tryptophan. A D gene is named only where the DNA matches it firmly. Clone size is stated in some rows and not others, as once, few, many or a class when expanded.

>NA|TRBJ2-5|TRBV6-5|many
TGTGCCAGCAGTTACTCTTCCTACCAGTCACCCCAGTACTTC
CASSYSSYQSPQYF
>TRBD2|TRBJ2-4|TRBV6-1|many
TGTGCCAGCAGCCGGGGACTAGCGGGAGGGCCGCCGAACATTCAGTACTTC
CASSRGLAGGPPNIQYF
>TRBD1|TRBJ1-2|TRBV28|few
TGTGCCAGCGGGGTCCGTCGAACAGGGGGCGGGCACTATGGCTACACCTTC
CASGVRRTGGGHYGYTF
>NA|TRBJ2-4|TRBV6-5|many
TGTGCCAGCAGTTACTCTGACAGAGCGGCGAACATTCAGTACTTC
CASSYSDRAANIQYF
>NA|TRBJ2-5|TRBV6-5|many
TGTGCCAGCAGTTACTCGGGGGCGGGGTACCAAGAGACCCAGTACTTC
CASSYSGAGYQETQYF
>NA|TRBJ1-6|TRBV4-3|few
TGCGCCAGCAGCCAAGGCGGTGCGGGAGATAATTCACCCCTCCACTTT
CASSQGGAGDNSPLHF
>TRBD2|TRBJ2-7|TRBV12-3/TRBV12-4|many
TGTGCCAGCAGGTTTAGCGGGAGATCCTACGAGCAGTACTTC
CASRFSGRSYEQYF
>NA|TRBJ1-1|TRBV28|many
TGTGCCAGCAGTTTTTATGTGGGGGGGTGGAAGTACACTGAAGCTTTCTTT
CASSFYVGGWKYTEAFF
>NA|TRBJ1-3|TRBV4-3|NA
TGCGCCAGCAGCCAAGATCGGACAGCGGGAAACACCATATATTTT
CASSQDRTAGNTIYF
>NA|TRBJ2-7|TRBV28|once
TGTGCCAGCAGTTTATTAGCTAGGGCCTACGAGCAGTACTTC
CASSLLARAYEQYF
>NA|TRBJ1-5|TRBV9|many
TGTGCCAGCAGCGTAGAGAGTGGTCAGCCCCAGCATTTT
CASSVESGQPQHF
>TRBD2|TRBJ2-3|TRBV28|many
TGTGCCAGCAGTTTGATAGGGGAGGGAGATACGCAGTATTTT
CASSLIGEGDTQYF
>TRBD1|TRBJ1-6|TRBV12-3/TRBV12-4|few
TGTGCCAGCAGTTTGGGGTGGCCGGGACAGGGCTTTTCACCCCTCCACTTT
CASSLGWPGQGFSPLHF
>NA|TRBJ1-2|TRBV28|NA
TGTGCCAGCAGTCAGACCGGGACGGACTATGGCTACACCTTC
CASSQTGTDYGYTF
>TRBD1|TRBJ2-7|TRBV6-2/TRBV6-3|NA
TGTGCCAGTCATACAGGGGGCCGCGAGCAGTACTTC
CASHTGGREQYF
>NA|TRBJ2-7|TRBV27|many
TGTGCCAGCACCAACATCGCCAGGATCGGTGGCGAGCAGTACTTC
CASTNIARIGGEQYF
>NA|TRBJ1-5|TRBV12-3/TRBV12-4|many
TGTGCCAGCAGTTTTAGGAAGCTCCCATGGCCCCAGCATTTT
CASSFRKLPWPQHF
>NA|TRBJ1-1|TRBV18|many
TGTGCCAGCTCACCAAACGGGGGAGGGACTGAAGCTTTCTTT
CASSPNGGGTEAFF
>NA|TRBJ1-1|TRBV12-3/TRBV12-4|NA
TGTGCCAGCAGGGGGGACTCCAACACTGAAGCTTTCTTT
CASRGDSNTEAFF
>NA|TRBJ1-2|TRBV7-9|many
TGTGCCAGCAGCGACGGGGGCTATGGCTACACCTTC
CASSDGGYGYTF
>NA|TRBJ2-7|TRBV11-2|many
TGTGCCAGCAGCCGGACGGGGGGGGCGACAGGGGCCTCCTACGAGCAGTACTTC
CASSRTGGATGASYEQYF
>NA|TRBJ1-5|TRBV27|few
TGTGCCAGCAGTTCCTTGACCGCTGACCTCAATCAGCCCCAGCATTTT
CASSSLTADLNQPQHF
>NA|TRBJ2-5|TRBV7-8|many
TGTGCCAGCAGCTTAGCTCCTGAACAATGGGGGAATCAAGAGACCCAGTACTTC
CASSLAPEQWGNQETQYF
>NA|TRBJ1-6|TRBV28|many
TGTGCCAGCAGTCCTGCGGGCTCGGAATCACCCCTCCACTTT
CASSPAGSESPLHF
>TRBD1|TRBJ1-2|TRBV2|many
TGTGCCAGCGATATGGGACAGGGATTCTATGGCTACACCTTC
CASDMGQGFYGYTF
>NA|TRBJ2-7|TRBV5-1|many
TGCGCCAGCAGCCTAGCACACGACCGAAACTCCTACGAGCAGTACTTC
CASSLAHDRNSYEQYF
>TRBD2|TRBJ2-7|TRBV11-2|many
TGTGCCAGCAGCTTAGGCGGGAGTGCGTCCTACGAGCAGTACTTC
CASSLGGSASYEQYF
>TRBD2|TRBJ2-7|TRBV20-1|many
TGCAGTGCTCATAGTGGGACTAGCGGGAGGGCCCGGGAGCAGTACTTC
CSAHSGTSGRAREQYF
>NA|TRBJ1-5|TRBV30|many
TGTGCCTGGAGTGTAGACCCGGATCAGCCCCAGCATTTT
CAWSVDPDQPQHF